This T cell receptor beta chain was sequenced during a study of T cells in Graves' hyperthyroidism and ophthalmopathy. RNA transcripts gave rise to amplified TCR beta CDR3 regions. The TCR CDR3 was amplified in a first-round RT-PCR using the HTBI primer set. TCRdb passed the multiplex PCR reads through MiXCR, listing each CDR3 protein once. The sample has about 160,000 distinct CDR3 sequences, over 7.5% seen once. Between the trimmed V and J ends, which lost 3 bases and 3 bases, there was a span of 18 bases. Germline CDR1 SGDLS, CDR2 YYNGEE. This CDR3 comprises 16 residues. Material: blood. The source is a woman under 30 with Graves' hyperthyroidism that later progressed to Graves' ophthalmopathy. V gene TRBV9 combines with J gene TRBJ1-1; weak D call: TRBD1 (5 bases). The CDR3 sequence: CASSAPYGGKYTEAFF. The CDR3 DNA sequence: TGTGCCAGCAGCGCACCCTACGGGGGGAAGTACACTGAAGCTTTCTTT.